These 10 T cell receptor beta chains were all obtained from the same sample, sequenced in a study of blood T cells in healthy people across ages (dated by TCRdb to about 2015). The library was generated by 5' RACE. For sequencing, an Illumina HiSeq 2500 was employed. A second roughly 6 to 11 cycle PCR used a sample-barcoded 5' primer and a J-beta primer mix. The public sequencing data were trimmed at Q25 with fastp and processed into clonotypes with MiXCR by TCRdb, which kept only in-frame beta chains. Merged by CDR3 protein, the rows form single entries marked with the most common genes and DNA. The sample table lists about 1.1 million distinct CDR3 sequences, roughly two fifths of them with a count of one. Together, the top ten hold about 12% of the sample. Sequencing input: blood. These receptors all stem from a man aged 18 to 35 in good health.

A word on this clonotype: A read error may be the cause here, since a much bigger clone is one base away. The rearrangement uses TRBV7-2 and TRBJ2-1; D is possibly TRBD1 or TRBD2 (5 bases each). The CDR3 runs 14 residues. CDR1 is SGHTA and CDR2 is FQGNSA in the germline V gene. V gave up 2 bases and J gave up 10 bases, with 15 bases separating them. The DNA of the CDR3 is TGTGCCAGCAGCTTAAGTCAGGGACCCTACGAGCAGTTCTTC. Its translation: CASSLSQGPYEQFF.

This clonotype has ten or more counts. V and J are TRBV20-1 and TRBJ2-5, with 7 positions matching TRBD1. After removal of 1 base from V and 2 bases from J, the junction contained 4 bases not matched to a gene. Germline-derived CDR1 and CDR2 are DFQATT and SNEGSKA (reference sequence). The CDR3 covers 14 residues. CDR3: CSARAGTAQETQYF. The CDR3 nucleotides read TGCAGTGCTAGAGCCGGGACAGCACAAGAGACCCAGTACTTC.

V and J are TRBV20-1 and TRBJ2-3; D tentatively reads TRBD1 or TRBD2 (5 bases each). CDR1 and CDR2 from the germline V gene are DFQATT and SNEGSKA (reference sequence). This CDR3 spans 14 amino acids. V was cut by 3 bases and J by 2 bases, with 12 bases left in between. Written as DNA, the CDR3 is TGCAGTGCTAGCAGGGAGACAGCCACAGATACGCAGTATTTT. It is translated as CSASRETATDTQYF.

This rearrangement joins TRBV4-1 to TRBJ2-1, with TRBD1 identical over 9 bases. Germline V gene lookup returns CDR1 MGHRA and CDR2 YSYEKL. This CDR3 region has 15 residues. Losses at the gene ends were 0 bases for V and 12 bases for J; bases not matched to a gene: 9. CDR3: CASSQDAAGQGGQFF. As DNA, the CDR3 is TGCGCCAGCAGCCAAGATGCAGCGGGACAGGGAGGGCAGTTCTTC.

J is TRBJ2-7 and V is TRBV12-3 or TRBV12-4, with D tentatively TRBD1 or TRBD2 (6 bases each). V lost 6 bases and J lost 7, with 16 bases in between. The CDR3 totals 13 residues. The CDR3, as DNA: TGTGCCAGCAGGGAGGGACATAACAATGAGCAGTACTTC. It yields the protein CASREGHNNEQYF.

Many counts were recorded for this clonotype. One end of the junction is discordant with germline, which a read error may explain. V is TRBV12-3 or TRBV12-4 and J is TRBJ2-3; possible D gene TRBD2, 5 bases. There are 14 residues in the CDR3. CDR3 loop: CASSLGGSTDTQYF. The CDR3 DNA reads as TGTGCCAGCAGCTTAGGAGGTAGCACAGATACGCAGTATTTT.

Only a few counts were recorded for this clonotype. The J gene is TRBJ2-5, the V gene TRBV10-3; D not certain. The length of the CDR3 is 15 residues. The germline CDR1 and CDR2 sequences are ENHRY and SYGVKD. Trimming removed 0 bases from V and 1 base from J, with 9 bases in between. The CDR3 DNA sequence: TGTGCCATCAGTGAGTCGATAGCAGCCCAAGAGACCCAGTACTTC. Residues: CAISESIAAQETQYF.

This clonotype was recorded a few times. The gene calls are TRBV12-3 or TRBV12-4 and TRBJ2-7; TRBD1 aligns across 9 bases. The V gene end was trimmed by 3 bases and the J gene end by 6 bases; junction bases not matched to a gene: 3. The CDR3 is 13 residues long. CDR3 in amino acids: CASSFGQGSEQYF. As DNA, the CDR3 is TGTGCCAGCAGTTTCGGACAGGGGAGCGAGCAGTACTTC.

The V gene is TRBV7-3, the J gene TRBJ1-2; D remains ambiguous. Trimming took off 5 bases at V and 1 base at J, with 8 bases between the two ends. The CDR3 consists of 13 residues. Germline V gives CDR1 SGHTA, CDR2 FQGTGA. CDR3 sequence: CASSRENNYGYTF. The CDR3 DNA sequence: TGTGCCAGCAGCCGGGAGAATAACTATGGCTACACCTTC. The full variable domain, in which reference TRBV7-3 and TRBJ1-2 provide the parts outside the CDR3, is GAGVSQTPSNKVTEKGKYVELRCDPISGHTALYWYRQSLGQGPEFLIYFQGTGAADDSGLPNDRFFAVRPEGSVSTLKIQRTERGDSAVYLCASSRENNYGYTFGSGTRLTVV.

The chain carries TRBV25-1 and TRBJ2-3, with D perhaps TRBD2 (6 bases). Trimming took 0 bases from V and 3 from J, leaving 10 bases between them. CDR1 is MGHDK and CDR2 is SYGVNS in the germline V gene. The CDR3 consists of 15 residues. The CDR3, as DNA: TGTGCCAGCAGTGAATATAAGGCGGGAACAGATACGCAGTATTTT. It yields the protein CASSEYKAGTDTQYF.